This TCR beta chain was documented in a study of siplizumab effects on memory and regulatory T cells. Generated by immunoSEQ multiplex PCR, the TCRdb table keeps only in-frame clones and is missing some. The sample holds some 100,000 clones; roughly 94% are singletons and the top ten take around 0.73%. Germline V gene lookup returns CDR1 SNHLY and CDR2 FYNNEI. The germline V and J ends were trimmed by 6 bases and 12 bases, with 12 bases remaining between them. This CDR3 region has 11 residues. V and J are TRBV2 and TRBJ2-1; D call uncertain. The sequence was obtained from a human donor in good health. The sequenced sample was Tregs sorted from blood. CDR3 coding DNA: TGTGCCAGCAGGATGGGTCCTGGGCAGTTCTTC. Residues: CASRMGPGQFF.